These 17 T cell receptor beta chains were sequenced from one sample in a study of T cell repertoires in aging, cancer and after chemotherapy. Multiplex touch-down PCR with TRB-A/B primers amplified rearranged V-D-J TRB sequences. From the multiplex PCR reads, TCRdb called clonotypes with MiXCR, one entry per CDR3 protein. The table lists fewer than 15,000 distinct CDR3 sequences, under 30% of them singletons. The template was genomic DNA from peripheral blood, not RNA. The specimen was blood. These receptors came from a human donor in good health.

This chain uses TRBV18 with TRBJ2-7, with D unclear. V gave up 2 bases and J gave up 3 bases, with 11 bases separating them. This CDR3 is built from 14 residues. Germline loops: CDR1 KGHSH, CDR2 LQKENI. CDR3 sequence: CASSPTGSGYEQYF. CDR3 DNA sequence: TGTGCCAGCTCACCAACCGGATCGGGCTACGAGCAGTACTTC.

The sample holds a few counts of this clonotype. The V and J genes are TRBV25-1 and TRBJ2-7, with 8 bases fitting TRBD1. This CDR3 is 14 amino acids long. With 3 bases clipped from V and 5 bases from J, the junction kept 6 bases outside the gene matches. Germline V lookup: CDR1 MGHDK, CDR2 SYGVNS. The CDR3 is CASSDRGRVHEQYF. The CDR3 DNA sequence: TGTGCCAGCAGTGACAGGGGGCGCGTCCACGAGCAGTACTTC.

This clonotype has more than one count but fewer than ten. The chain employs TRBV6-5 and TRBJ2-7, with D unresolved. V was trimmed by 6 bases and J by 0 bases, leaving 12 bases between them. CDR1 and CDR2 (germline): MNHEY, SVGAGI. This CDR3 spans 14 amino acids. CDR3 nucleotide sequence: TGTGCCAGCAGCGCGAATTGGGTCTCCTACGAGCAGTACTTC. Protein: CASSANWVSYEQYF.

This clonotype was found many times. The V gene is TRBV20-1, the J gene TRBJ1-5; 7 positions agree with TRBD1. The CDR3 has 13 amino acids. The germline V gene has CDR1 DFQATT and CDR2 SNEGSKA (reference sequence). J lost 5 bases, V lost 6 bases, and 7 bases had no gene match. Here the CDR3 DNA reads TGCAGTGCATCAACAGGGGCCGATCAGCCCCAGCATTTT. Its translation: CSASTGADQPQHF.

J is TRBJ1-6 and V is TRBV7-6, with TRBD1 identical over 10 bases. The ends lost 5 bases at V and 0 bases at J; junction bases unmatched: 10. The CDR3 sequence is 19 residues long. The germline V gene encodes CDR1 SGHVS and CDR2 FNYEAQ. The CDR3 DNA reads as TGTGCCAGCAGCCCCAGGACAGGGGGAATGAGCTCCTATAATTCACCCCTCCACTTT. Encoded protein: CASSPRTGGMSSYNSPLHF.

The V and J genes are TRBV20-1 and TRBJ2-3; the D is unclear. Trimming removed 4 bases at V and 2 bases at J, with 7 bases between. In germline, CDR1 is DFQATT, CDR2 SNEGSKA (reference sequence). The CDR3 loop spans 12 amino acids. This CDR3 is CSATGPTDTQYF. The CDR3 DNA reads TGCAGTGCTACCGGACCCACAGATACGCAGTATTTT.

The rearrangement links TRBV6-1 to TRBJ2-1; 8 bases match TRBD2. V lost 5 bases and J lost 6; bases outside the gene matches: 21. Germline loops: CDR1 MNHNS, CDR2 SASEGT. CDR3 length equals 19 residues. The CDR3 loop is CASSYSRGSGGGSINEQFF. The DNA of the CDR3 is TGTGCCAGCAGTTACTCGAGGGGGAGCGGGGGTGGTTCGATCAATGAGCAGTTCTTC.

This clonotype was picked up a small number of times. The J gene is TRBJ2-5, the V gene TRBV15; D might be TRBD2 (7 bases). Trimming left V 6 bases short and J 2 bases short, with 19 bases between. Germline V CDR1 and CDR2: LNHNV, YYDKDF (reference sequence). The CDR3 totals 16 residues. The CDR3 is CATRLRGRGLQETQYF. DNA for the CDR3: TGTGCCACCAGATTGCGGGGGCGGGGCTTACAAGAGACCCAGTACTTC.

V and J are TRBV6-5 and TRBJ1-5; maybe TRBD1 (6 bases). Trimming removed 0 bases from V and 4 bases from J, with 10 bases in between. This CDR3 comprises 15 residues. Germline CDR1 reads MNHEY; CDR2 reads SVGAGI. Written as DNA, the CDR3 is TGTGCCAGCAGTTACTCTCTAGACAGGAATCAGCCCCAGCATTTT. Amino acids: CASSYSLDRNQPQHF.

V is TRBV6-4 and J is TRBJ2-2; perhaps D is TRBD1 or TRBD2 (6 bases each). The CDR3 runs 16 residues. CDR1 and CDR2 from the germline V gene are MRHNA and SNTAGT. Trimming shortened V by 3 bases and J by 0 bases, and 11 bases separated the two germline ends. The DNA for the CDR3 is TGTGCCAGCAGTGAGGAGGGGGGTTCGAACACCGGGGAGCTGTTTTTT. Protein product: CASSEEGGSNTGELFF.

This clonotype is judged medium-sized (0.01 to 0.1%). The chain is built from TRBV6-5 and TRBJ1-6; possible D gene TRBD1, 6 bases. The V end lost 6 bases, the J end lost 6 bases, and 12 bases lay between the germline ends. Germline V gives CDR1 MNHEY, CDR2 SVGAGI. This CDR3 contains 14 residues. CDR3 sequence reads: CASSSGTFNSPLHF. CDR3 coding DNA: TGTGCCAGCAGCTCCGGGACATTTAATTCACCCCTCCACTTT.

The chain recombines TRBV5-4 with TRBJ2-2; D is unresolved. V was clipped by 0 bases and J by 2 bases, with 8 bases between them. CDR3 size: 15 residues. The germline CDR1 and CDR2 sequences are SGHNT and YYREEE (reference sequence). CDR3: CASSLANRNTGELFF. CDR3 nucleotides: TGTGCCAGCAGCTTGGCAAACAGAAACACCGGGGAGCTGTTTTTT.

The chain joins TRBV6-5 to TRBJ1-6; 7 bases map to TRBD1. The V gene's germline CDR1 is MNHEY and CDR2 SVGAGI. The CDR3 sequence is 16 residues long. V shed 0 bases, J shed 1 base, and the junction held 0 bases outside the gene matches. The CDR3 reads CASSYSGQSYNSPLHF. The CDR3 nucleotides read TGTGCCAGCAGTTACTCGGGACAGTCCTATAATTCACCCCTCCACTTT.

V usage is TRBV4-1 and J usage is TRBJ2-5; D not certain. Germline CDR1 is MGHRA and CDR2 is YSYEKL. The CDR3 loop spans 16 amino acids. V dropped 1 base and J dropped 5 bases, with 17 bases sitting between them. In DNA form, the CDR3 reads TGCGCCAGCAGCCAAGTTAATATGGGTTTTGCGGAGACCCAGTACTTC. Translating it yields CASSQVNMGFAETQYF.

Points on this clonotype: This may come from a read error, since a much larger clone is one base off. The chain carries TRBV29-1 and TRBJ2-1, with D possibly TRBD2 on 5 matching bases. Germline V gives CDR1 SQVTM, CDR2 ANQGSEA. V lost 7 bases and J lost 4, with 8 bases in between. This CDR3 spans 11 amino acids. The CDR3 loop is CSGWTYNEQFF. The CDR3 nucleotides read TGCAGCGGCTGGACTTACAATGAGCAGTTCTTC.

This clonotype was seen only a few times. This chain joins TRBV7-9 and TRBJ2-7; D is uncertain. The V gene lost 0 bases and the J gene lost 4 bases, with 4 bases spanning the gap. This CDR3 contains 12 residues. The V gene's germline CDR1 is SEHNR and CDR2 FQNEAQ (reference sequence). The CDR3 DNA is TGTGCCAGCAGCTTAGCGGCTTACGAGCAGTACTTC. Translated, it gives CASSLAAYEQYF.

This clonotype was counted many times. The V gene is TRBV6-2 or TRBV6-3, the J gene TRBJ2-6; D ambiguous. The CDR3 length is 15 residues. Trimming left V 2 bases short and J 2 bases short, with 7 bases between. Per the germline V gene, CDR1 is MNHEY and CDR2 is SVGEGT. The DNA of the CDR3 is TGTGCCAGCAGTTACGTCTTGACTGGGGCCAACGTCCTGACTTTC. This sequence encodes CASSYVLTGANVLTF.